These T cell receptor beta chains were read from a single sample in a study of read filtering for tumor transcriptome and immune sequencing. TCRdb redid the calling of the reads with MiXCR, one entry per CDR3 protein. The profile covers 130,000 or so distinct CDR3 sequences, with less than 15% appearing a single time and around 8.2% taken by the ten largest. The sequencing input was a population of CD138-negative cells sorted from bone marrow. Every receptor here comes from a donor over 35 with multiple myeloma. Both conserved end residues are part of each CDR3.

14 TRBV6-2/TRBV6-3 CASSGNRGGTEAFF
13 TRBV29-1 CSVDLGVEDIQYF
16 TRBV3-1 CASSPPWGGARDEQFF
14 TRBV3-1 CASSQDAGYNEQFF
17 TRBV19 CASSLHSGRATYNEQFF
17 TRBV20-1 CSARAGTPVVQNYGYTF
14 TRBV20-1 CSARGTSLADEQFF
15 TRBV11-2 CASSSLAGEGYEQFF
16 TRBV11-2 CASSSTVILGTTEAFF
14 TRBV7-6 CASSFYGVLETQYF
14 TRBV6-5 CASSPQESDQPQHF
12 TRBV29-1 CSVVGDRGEQYF
15 TRBV24-1 CATSDSQRIDNEQFF
14 TRBV20-1 CSATTGQLNTEAFF
14 TRBV7-9 CASSLTSGQETQYF
14 TRBV7-8 CASSLNRVRTEAFF
15 TRBV12-5 CASGLILTGNEKLFF
16 TRBV11-2 CASSLRGQGATDTQYF
21 TRBV6-1 CASRNIPTGQPYIPNTGELFF
16 TRBV6-5 CASRSVSGIKNNEQFF
16 TRBV7-9 CASSLVPGTLDTEAFF
22 TRBV6-5 CASSSPLTSGRIEKTSTDTQYF
14 TRBV6-2/TRBV6-3 CASLDRGAYNEQFF
13 TRBV30 CGGQGEAGTEAFF
15 TRBV3-1 CASSQDDPANYEQYF
14 TRBV20-1 CSASSGSSYNEQFF
13 TRBV29-1 CSVVGRGLDEQYF
15 TRBV7-9 CASSLEAGGSYEQYF